The 14 T cell receptor beta chains presented below share a single source sample, sequenced in a study of T cell changes during pregnancy in multiple sclerosis. Profiling relied on immunoSEQ multiplex PCR, and the TCRdb table lists in-frame clones only, not all of them. The sample lists around 32,000 clones, roughly 89% occurring once. The sample consisted of CD8+ T cells from peripheral blood mononuclear cells, taken in the second trimester of pregnancy. These receptors were obtained from a female donor in good health, enrolled as a control in a pregnancy study.

The chain links TRBV7-8 to TRBJ1-4; D possibly corresponds to TRBD1 (6 bases). Trimming shortened V by 0 bases and J by 5 bases, and 13 bases separated the two germline ends. The germline V gene has CDR1 SGHVS and CDR2 FQNEAQ. The CDR3 is 16 residues long. CDR3 in amino acids: CASSLAGGRLNEKLFF. DNA for the CDR3: TGTGCCAGCAGCTTAGCTGGGGGCAGACTAAATGAAAAACTGTTTTTT. The full variable domain, rest sourced from reference TRBV7-8 and TRBJ1-4, is GAGVSQSPRYKVAKRGQDVALRCDPISGHVSLFWYQQALGQGPEFLTYFQNEAQLDKSGLPSDRFFAERPEGSVSTLKIQRTQQEDSAVYLCASSLAGGRLNEKLFFGSGTQLSVL.

The chain links TRBV5-5 to TRBJ1-3; TRBD1 agrees at 9 bases. This CDR3 has 19 amino acids. Germline values: CDR1 SGHKS, CDR2 YYEKEE (reference sequence). Germline trimming cut 0 bases from V and 0 bases from J; bases unmatched to any gene: 10. CDR3 in amino acids: CASSLVTGGLIPSGNTIYF. CDR3 sequence (DNA): TGTGCCAGCAGCTTGGTCACAGGGGGCCTTATCCCCTCTGGAAACACCATATATTTT.

This clone was found once. The rearrangement links TRBV7-8 to TRBJ1-5; no reliable D call. The germline V and J ends were trimmed by 5 bases and 1 base, with 15 bases remaining between them. Per the germline V gene, CDR1 is SGHVS and CDR2 is FQNEAQ. The CDR3 covers 16 residues. The CDR3 coding sequence is TGTGCCAGCAGCCTCTGGGAGGCGACGAGCAATCAGCCCCAGCATTTT. Encoded protein: CASSLWEATSNQPQHF.

V usage is TRBV11-1 and J usage is TRBJ2-2; 11 bases are a match to TRBD1. This CDR3 is 18 amino acids long. The germline CDR1 and CDR2 sequences are SGHAT and FQDESV (reference sequence). Losses at the gene ends were 7 bases for V and 7 bases for J; bases not matched to a gene: 17. The CDR3 DNA follows: TGTGCCAGCACCCAGTTGTACGGGACAGGGGGATATGGCGGGGAGCTGTTTTTT. Its protein is CASTQLYGTGGYGGELFF.

The chain employs TRBV13 and TRBJ2-1; TRBD2 matches at 8 bases. The germline CDR1 and CDR2 sequences are PRHDT and FYEKMQ (reference sequence). V trimming: 4 bases; J trimming: 5 bases; junction bases outside the gene matches: 13. This CDR3 contains 17 residues. The CDR3 region is CASSSGVGLAGHNEQFF. The CDR3 DNA is TGTGCCAGCAGCTCAGGCGTTGGGCTAGCGGGTCACAATGAGCAGTTCTTC. Looking up the rest from reference TRBV13 and TRBJ2-1 gives the full variable domain: AAGVIQSPRHLIKEKRETATLKCYPIPRHDTVYWYQQGPGQDPQFLISFYEKMQSDKGSIPDRFSAQQFSDYHSELNMSSLELGDSALYFCASSSGVGLAGHNEQFFGPGTRLTVL.

This sequence joins TRBV9 and TRBJ2-7, with TRBD2 matching over 13 bases. The CDR3 runs to 18 residues. The V gene's germline CDR1 is SGDLS and CDR2 YYNGEE. V was clipped by 0 bases and J by 6 bases; unmatched bases: 12. The DNA of the CDR3 is TGTGCCAGCAGCGTAGAGGGGACTAGCGGGGCGGAAGGTCTCGAGCAGTACTTC. Translating gives CASSVEGTSGAEGLEQYF.

The chain uses TRBV2 and TRBJ1-4; D possibly corresponds to TRBD1 (6 bases). Trimming pared 8 bases from V and 8 bases from J, leaving 6 bases between. CDR3 length: 10 amino acids. Germline V gives CDR1 SNHLY, CDR2 FYNNEI. CDR3 nucleotide sequence: TGTGCCAGCGGGGGCGAAAAACTGTTTTTT. It translates to CASGGEKLFF. Looking up the rest from reference TRBV2 and TRBJ1-4 gives the full variable domain: EPEVTQTPSHQVTQMGQEVILRCVPISNHLYFYWYRQILGQKVEFLVSFYNNEISEKSEIFDDQFSVERPDGSNFTLKIRSTKLEDSAMYFCASGGEKLFFGSGTQLSVL.

The gene calls are TRBV10-2 and TRBJ2-1; D gene uncertain. Germline-derived CDR1 and CDR2 are WSHSY and SAAADI. The CDR3 spans 17 residues. Trimming shortened V by 0 bases and J by 0 bases, and 12 bases separated the two germline ends. CDR3 sequence (DNA): TGCGCCAGCAGTGAGTCGAGAGTTGAGAGCTCCTACAATGAGCAGTTCTTC. Translation: CASSESRVESSYNEQFF.

This clone has a single count. This chain links TRBV25-1 with TRBJ2-2; D not resolved. The V and J ends lost 1 base and 7 bases respectively, with 4 bases between them. This CDR3 contains 12 residues. Germline V gives CDR1 MGHDK, CDR2 SYGVNS. CDR3 amino acids: CASSESVGELFF. In nucleotides, the CDR3 is TGTGCCAGCAGTGAATCTGTCGGGGAGCTGTTTTTT. The full variable domain, its missing parts supplied by reference TRBV25-1 and TRBJ2-2, is EADIYQTPRYLVIGTGKKITLECSQTMGHDKMYWYQQDPGMELHLIHYSYGVNSTEKGDLSSESTVSRIRTEHFPLTLESARPSHTSQYLCASSESVGELFFGEGSRLTVL.

V and J are TRBV6-6 and TRBJ2-1; the D gene is possibly TRBD1 (5 bases). Trimming cost V 7 bases and J 0 bases, with 10 bases left between them. Germline CDR1 MNHNY, CDR2 SVGAGI (reference sequence). The CDR3 runs to 14 residues. The CDR3 nucleotides read TGTGCCAGCACGCCCGACAGCTCCTACAATGAGCAGTTCTTC. It is translated as CASTPDSSYNEQFF.

CDR3 sequence (DNA): TGTGCCAGCAGCCAAGGGTCACACAGAACCATTGGAAACACCATATATTTT. It codes for CASSQGSHRTIGNTIYF. This rearrangement joins TRBV14 to TRBJ1-3, with D unresolved. CDR1 and CDR2 from the germline V gene are SGHDN and FVKESK. V lost 1 base, J lost 3 bases, and 16 bases lay in between. The CDR3 loop spans 17 amino acids.

V and J are TRBV15 and TRBJ1-6; D is uncertain. Deletions cut 0 bases from V and 6 bases from J, with 15 bases between. The CDR3 has 17 residues. Germline assignment: CDR1 LNHNV and CDR2 YYDKDF (reference sequence). The CDR3 DNA is TGTGCCACCAGCAGAGATCTTCGGGATATGGGTAATTCACCCCTCCACTTT. It specifies CATSRDLRDMGNSPLHF.

The chain couples TRBV4-3 to TRBJ2-1; D is perhaps TRBD2 (6 bases). V was clipped by 2 bases and J by 1 base, with 12 bases between them. Germline values: CDR1 LGHNA, CDR2 YSLEER. The length of the CDR3 is 16 residues. The DNA of the CDR3 is TGCGCCAGCAGCCAAAATCGGGGGAGTTCCTACAATGAGCAGTTCTTC. It specifies CASSQNRGSSYNEQFF.

This clone showed up just a few times. The gene calls are TRBV10-2 and TRBJ1-1, with D unclear. Trimming pared 3 bases from V and 11 bases from J, leaving 10 bases between. The CDR3 loop spans 11 amino acids. CDR1 is WSHSY and CDR2 is SAAADI in the germline V gene. In nucleotides, the CDR3 is TGCGCCAGCAGTGATGGTAGTGTGGCTTTCTTT. As protein: CASSDGSVAFF.